Below are 32 T cell receptor beta chains sequenced from a single sample in a study of blood T cell repertoires in COVID-19. Produced via immunoSEQ multiplex PCR; TCRdb's table is partial and in-frame only. The sample lists 95,000 to 150,000 clones, less than 75% occurring once. Input material: peripheral blood. The receptors shown here come from a human donor with acute or convalescent COVID-19. The donor label of this sample is uncertain.

The chain couples TRBV3-1 (or the pseudogene TRBV3-2) to TRBJ1-1; D might be TRBD1 (6 bases). CDR1 and CDR2 (germline): LGHDT, YNNKEL (reference sequence). The ends were cut back, 4 bases at V and 1 base at J, with 10 bases in the middle. The CDR3 is 14 residues long. The CDR3 nucleotides are TGTGCCAGCAGCCTGACAGGAAAGAACACTGAAGCTTTCTTT. Protein sequence: CASSLTGKNTEAFF.

V and J are TRBV5-1 and TRBJ1-6; D remains unclear. From germline, CDR1 is SGHRS and CDR2 YFSETQ. The CDR3 has 14 amino acids. V was shortened by 0 bases and J by 5 bases, with 6 bases between the two germline ends. The CDR3 sequence: CASSLGRDNSPLHF. CDR3 DNA: TGCGCCAGCAGCTTGGGACGGGATAATTCACCCCTCCACTTT.

This chain connects TRBV11-2 to TRBJ1-5; D is unclear. CDR3 length equals 15 residues. CDR1 and CDR2 from the germline V gene are SGHAT and FQNNGV. Trimming took off 2 bases at V and 4 bases at J, with 12 bases between the two ends. For the CDR3, the DNA is TGTGCCAGCAGCTTACTACCGTCCTCAAATCAGCCCCAGCATTTT. It translates to CASSLLPSSNQPQHF.

This chain links TRBV3-1 (or the pseudogene TRBV3-2) with TRBJ2-2, with D unclear. CDR3 length: 14 amino acids. V shed 4 bases and J shed 7 bases, with 13 bases lying between them. Germline-derived CDR1 and CDR2 are LGHDT and YNNKEL (reference sequence). The CDR3 spells CASSPTPVGGELFF. The CDR3 DNA reads as TGTGCCAGCAGCCCTACCCCCGTTGGCGGGGAGCTGTTTTTT.

The chain couples TRBV29-1 to TRBJ1-2, with 10 bases lining up with TRBD1. This CDR3 has 14 amino acids. After removal of 3 bases from V and 10 bases from J, the junction contained 11 bases not matched to a gene. Germline CDR1 and CDR2: SQVTM and ANQGSEA. The CDR3 loop reads CSVDTNGQGEDYTF. In nucleotides, the CDR3 is TGCAGCGTTGACACTAACGGACAGGGGGAAGACTACACCTTC.

This chain uses TRBV28 with TRBJ2-5; tentative D call: TRBD2 (5 bases). Trimming took off 5 bases at V and 7 bases at J, with 14 bases between the two ends. CDR1 MDHEN and CDR2 SYDVKM come from the germline V gene. The CDR3 contains 13 residues. This CDR3 is CASSPTRTGTQYF. For the CDR3, the DNA is TGTGCCAGCAGTCCCACTAGGACGGGGACCCAGTACTTC.

The chain has TRBV5-6 and TRBJ2-7; 10 nucleotides match TRBD2. V dropped 4 bases and J dropped 5; count of bases not matched to a gene: 9. Germline V gene sequence: CDR1 SGHDT, CDR2 YYEEEE. The CDR3 length is 15 residues. CDR3 region: CASSKTSGYADEQYF. CDR3 in DNA: TGTGCCAGCAGCAAGACTAGCGGGTACGCCGACGAGCAGTACTTC.

The V and J genes are TRBV7-9 and TRBJ2-1, with TRBD2 as a possible D gene (6 bases). Trimming stripped 0 bases from V and 0 bases from J, with 9 bases between. Germline CDR1 is SEHNR and CDR2 is FQNEAQ (reference sequence). The CDR3 covers 16 residues. The CDR3 sequence is CASSLAGLGSYNEQFF. In DNA, the CDR3 is TGTGCCAGCAGCTTAGCGGGACTCGGCTCCTACAATGAGCAGTTCTTC.

The rearrangement links TRBV27 to TRBJ2-1, with TRBD2 identical over 11 bases. Looked up from germline, CDR1 is MNHEY and CDR2 is SMNVEV (reference sequence). J lost 6 bases, V lost 4 bases, and 11 bases had no gene match. This CDR3 region has 17 residues. The CDR3 reads CASSSILLAGGPNEQFF. Here the CDR3 DNA reads TGTGCCAGCAGTTCAATCCTTCTAGCGGGGGGCCCCAATGAGCAGTTCTTC.

This chain connects TRBV20-1 to TRBJ1-1; the D is unclear. The V gene's germline CDR1 is DFQATT and CDR2 SNEGSKA (reference sequence). The length of the CDR3 is 13 residues. Trimming removed 3 bases from V and 1 base from J, with 9 bases in between. CDR3 coding DNA: TGCAGTGCTAGTATACGGTCGAACACTGAAGCTTTCTTT. Protein: CSASIRSNTEAFF.

This clone was seen a handful of times. DNA of the CDR3: TGCGCCAGCAGCCAGGACCAAGAGACCCAGTACTTC. Translating it yields CASSQDQETQYF. The chain has TRBV5-1 and TRBJ2-5, with D uncertain. V gave up 4 bases and J gave up 0 bases, with 4 bases separating them. The germline V gene encodes CDR1 SGHRS and CDR2 YFSETQ. This CDR3 is built from 12 residues.

This clone was counted ten times or more. V usage is TRBV4-1 and J usage is TRBJ2-2; D remains unclear. The CDR3 has 17 residues. Trimming cost V 0 bases and J 5 bases, with 16 bases left between them. CDR1 is MGHRA, CDR2 YSYEKL, per germline. The CDR3, as DNA: TGCGCCAGCAGCCAAGACCCAAGATCTGAGGTAACCGGGGAGCTGTTTTTT. This translates into CASSQDPRSEVTGELFF.

V and J are TRBV12-5 and TRBJ2-1, with 8 bases that match TRBD2. Germline CDR1 and CDR2: LGHNT and FRNRAP. Losses at the gene ends were 1 base for V and 3 bases for J; bases not matched to a gene: 2. This CDR3 is 15 amino acids long. CDR3 protein: CASGLETSGYNEQFF. For the CDR3, the DNA is TGTGCTAGTGGTTTGGAAACTAGCGGCTACAATGAGCAGTTCTTC.

This clone has only one observation. V and J are TRBV4-1 and TRBJ1-5, with D possibly matching TRBD1 (5 bases). Deletions cut 0 bases from V and 5 bases from J, with 14 bases between. The CDR3 runs to 16 residues. Per germline, CDR1 MGHRA and CDR2 YSYEKL. The CDR3 loop is CASSQESWQGYQPQHF. CDR3 DNA sequence: TGCGCCAGCAGCCAAGAATCATGGCAGGGCTATCAGCCCCAGCATTTT.

The sample holds one count of this clone. The chain carries TRBV3-1 (or the pseudogene TRBV3-2) and TRBJ1-2; D is perhaps TRBD1 (5 bases). The CDR3 totals 15 residues. Per the germline V gene, CDR1 is LGHDT and CDR2 is YNNKEL (reference sequence). Between the trimmed V and J ends, which lost 4 bases and 5 bases, there was a span of 17 bases. CDR3 bases: TGTGCCAGCAGCCTGGGGGGGTCCCCCACATATGGCTACACCTTC. Its protein product is CASSLGGSPTYGYTF.

This clone was seen a handful of times. This sequence joins TRBV7-9 and TRBJ2-5; no clear D gene. CDR3 length equals 15 residues. Germline values: CDR1 SEHNR, CDR2 FQNEAQ (reference sequence). V was shortened by 5 bases and J by 7 bases, with 20 bases between the two germline ends. The CDR3 spells CASSPRGGVFGTQYF. The CDR3 DNA reads as TGTGCCAGCAGCCCGAGAGGTGGAGTATTTGGGACCCAGTACTTC. The full variable domain, completed using reference TRBV7-9 and TRBJ2-5, is DTGVSQNPRHKITKRGQNVTFRCDPISEHNRLYWYRQTLGQGPEFLTYFQNEAQLEKSRLLSDRFSAERPKGSFSTLEIQRTEQGDSAMYLCASSPRGGVFGTQYFGPGTRLLVL.

The chain uses TRBV6-2 or TRBV6-3 and TRBJ1-5; 7 positions agree with TRBD1. The V segment lost 2 bases and the J segment 10 bases; nucleotides outside the gene matches: 11. The CDR3 is 15 amino acids. CDR1 and CDR2 from the germline V gene are MNHEY and SVGEGT. The CDR3 sequence: CASSYVQGVPSPQHF. The CDR3, as DNA: TGTGCCAGCAGTTACGTTCAGGGGGTCCCAAGTCCCCAGCATTTT.

The rearrangement uses TRBV6-5 and TRBJ2-7; D might be TRBD2 (5 bases). This CDR3 is built from 13 residues. Germline V gene sequence: CDR1 MNHEY, CDR2 SVGAGI. Trimming shortened V by 5 bases and J by 4 bases, and 12 bases separated the two germline ends. CDR3 in DNA: TGTGCCAGCAGTCCTCCCCCGGGGTACGAGCAGTACTTC. Its translation: CASSPPPGYEQYF.

The rearrangement links TRBV12-3 or TRBV12-4 to TRBJ2-7, with D possibly being TRBD2 (6 bases). Between the trimmed V and J ends, which lost 7 bases and 2 bases, there was a span of 12 bases. The CDR3 has 13 amino acids. CDR3 DNA sequence: TGTGCCAGCACCGCGGGGCTTCCCTACGAGCAGTACTTC. Translating gives CASTAGLPYEQYF.

V and J are TRBV5-1 and TRBJ2-5; 11 bases line up with TRBD2. The trim removed 4 bases at V and 5 bases at J, leaving 7 bases unmatched. Germline assignment: CDR1 SGHRS and CDR2 YFSETQ. The CDR3 contains 15 residues. CDR3 sequence (DNA): TGCGCCAGCAGCATACAACTAGCGGGGGAGGAGACCCAGTACTTC. It encodes CASSIQLAGEETQYF.

The chain has TRBV3-1 (or the pseudogene TRBV3-2) and TRBJ2-1; perhaps TRBD1 as D (7 bases). V shed 4 bases and J shed 3 bases, with 13 bases lying between them. CDR3 length: 15 amino acids. In germline, CDR1 is LGHDT, CDR2 YNNKEL (reference sequence). CDR3 in DNA: TGTGCCAGCAGCCGGAGGGGGCGCGTCTACAATGAGCAGTTCTTC. Residues: CASSRRGRVYNEQFF.

The chain couples TRBV7-8 to TRBJ2-4; D not certain. Trimming cost V 5 bases and J 0 bases, with 14 bases left between them. Germline CDR1 is SGHVS and CDR2 is FQNEAQ. This CDR3 has 16 amino acids. CDR3 region: CASSPQTSLAKNIQYF. In nucleotides, the CDR3 is TGTGCCAGCAGCCCACAGACATCACTAGCCAAAAACATTCAGTACTTC.

This clone has just one count. The chain has TRBV12-5 and TRBJ1-1, with D unclear. Trimming stripped 7 bases from V and 5 bases from J, with 14 bases between. Looked up from germline, CDR1 is LGHNT and CDR2 is FRNRAP. This CDR3 has 13 residues. This CDR3 is CASAPVPGTEAFF. The CDR3 nucleotides read TGTGCTAGTGCCCCTGTCCCGGGGACTGAAGCTTTCTTT. Full variable domain (rest looked up from reference TRBV12-5 and TRBJ1-1): DARVTQTPRHKVTEMGQEVTMRCQPILGHNTVFWYRQTMMQGLELLAYFRNRAPLDDSGMPKDRFSAEMPDATLATLKIQPSEPRDSAVYFCASAPVPGTEAFFGQGTRLTVV.

The chain employs TRBV18 and TRBJ1-1; TRBD1 is a possible D gene (6 bases). Germline CDR1 reads KGHSH; CDR2 reads LQKENI. The CDR3 totals 15 residues. V was trimmed by 1 base and J by 1 base, leaving 10 bases between them. The CDR3 protein is CASSPLGTRNTEAFF. CDR3 nucleotide sequence: TGTGCCAGCTCACCACTTGGGACAAGGAACACTGAAGCTTTCTTT.

CDR3 amino acids: CASSSDGNYGYTF. The CDR3 coding sequence is TGTGCCAGCAGCTCAGACGGGAACTATGGCTACACCTTC. The V and J genes are TRBV5-5 and TRBJ1-2; the D is unclear. The V end was cut by 3 bases, the J end by 2 bases, with 8 bases between. Germline-derived CDR1 and CDR2 are SGHKS and YYEKEE (reference sequence). The CDR3 is made up of 13 amino acids.

J is TRBJ2-3 and V is TRBV6-5; perhaps TRBD2 as D (6 bases). The germline V gene has CDR1 MNHEY and CDR2 SVGAGI. V lost 6 bases and J 3 bases, leaving 13 bases between the germline ends. CDR3 length equals 14 residues. The CDR3 reads CASRSTLATDTQYF. The CDR3 nucleotides are TGTGCCAGCAGATCGACCCTAGCGACAGATACGCAGTATTTT.

V gene TRBV5-1 combines with J gene TRBJ2-3; the D gene is possibly TRBD1 (6 bases). CDR1 and CDR2 from the germline V gene are SGHRS and YFSETQ. CDR3 length equals 17 residues. V was shortened by 4 bases and J by 1 base, with 19 bases between the two germline ends. In nucleotides, the CDR3 is TGCGCCAGCAGCCAATACAATACAGGGTCACGCACAGATACGCAGTATTTT. Its translation: CASSQYNTGSRTDTQYF.

The genes are TRBV27 and TRBJ1-5; D ambiguous. Between the trimmed V and J ends, which lost 2 bases and 6 bases, there was a span of 8 bases. The CDR3 sequence is 13 residues long. Germline assignment: CDR1 MNHEY and CDR2 SMNVEV (reference sequence). CDR3 sequence: CASSLAGGQPQHF. DNA of the CDR3: TGTGCCAGCAGTTTAGCCGGTGGTCAGCCCCAGCATTTT.

This rearrangement joins TRBV14 to TRBJ2-3; D gene unclear. The CDR3 loop spans 15 amino acids. In germline, CDR1 is SGHDN, CDR2 FVKESK. Deletions cut 0 bases from V and 4 bases from J, with 11 bases between. The CDR3 sequence is CASSQDGPRADTQYF. Here the CDR3 DNA reads TGTGCCAGCAGCCAAGATGGGCCCCGTGCAGATACGCAGTATTTT.

The gene calls are TRBV11-2 and TRBJ1-5, with 9 nucleotides matching TRBD1. The germline gives CDR1 SGHAT, CDR2 FQNNGV. The V and J ends lost 4 bases and 0 bases, in that order; junction bases with no gene match: 7. The CDR3 length is 17 residues. CDR3 residues: CASSSRTGASSNQPQHF. The DNA for the CDR3 is TGTGCCAGCAGCTCCCGGACAGGGGCTAGTAGCAATCAGCCCCAGCATTTT. The full variable domain, rest sourced from reference TRBV11-2 and TRBJ1-5, is EAGVAQSPRYKIIEKRQSVAFWCNPISGHATLYWYQQILGQGPKLLIQFQNNGVVDDSQLPKDRFSAERLKGVDSTLKIQPAKLEDSAVYLCASSSRTGASSNQPQHFGDGTRLSIL.

CDR3 coding DNA: TGTGCCAGCAGCCAAGTAGATTCAGATACGCAGTATTTT. Its translation is CASSQVDSDTQYF. The V call is TRBV12-3 or TRBV12-4, the J call TRBJ2-3; D uncertain. Trimming shortened V by 6 bases and J by 4 bases, and 11 bases separated the two germline ends. The length of the CDR3 is 13 residues.

The chain couples TRBV30 to TRBJ2-5; 9 bases line up with TRBD2. The V and J ends lost 1 base and 6 bases, in that order; junction bases with no gene match: 21. Germline values: CDR1 GTSNPN, CDR2 SVGIG (reference sequence). CDR3 length: 19 amino acids. This chain's CDR3 is CAWSGYTQQPAGGLKTQYF. The CDR3 nucleotides are TGTGCCTGGAGTGGATACACCCAACAGCCAGCGGGGGGCCTCAAGACCCAGTACTTC.